Following are 14 T cell receptor beta chains from one sample sequenced in a study of Ad26.COV2.S vaccination and SARS-CoV-2 variants. Regarding treatment: around 19 received Ad26.COV2.S at low or high dose, single or two shots; 5 received placebo; per-sample allocation not given. Samples analyzed were those drawn on day 63 after the first vaccine or placebo injection. Only in-frame clones appear in the TCRdb table, and some are missing; sequencing was by immunoSEQ multiplex PCR. Here the sample spans more than 300,000 clones, about 86% being singletons. The sample consisted of peripheral blood, taken in a trial of Ad26.COV2.S vaccine versus placebo. These receptors were collected from a person between 18 and 60 years old who received the Ad26.COV2.S COVID-19 vaccine or a placebo.

The V gene is TRBV3-1 (or the pseudogene TRBV3-2), the J gene TRBJ2-3, with a possible D match to TRBD2 (6 bases). This CDR3 spans 15 amino acids. The germline V gene has CDR1 LGHDT and CDR2 YNNKEL (reference sequence). Trimming removed 1 base at V and 4 bases at J, with 12 bases between. CDR3 nucleotide sequence: TGTGCCAGCAGCCAAGGGGTTCGGGGGTCAGATACGCAGTATTTT. This sequence encodes CASSQGVRGSDTQYF.

The V gene is TRBV4-1, the J gene TRBJ2-3; TRBD2 is a possible D gene (6 bases). Trimming left V 4 bases short and J 4 bases short, with 12 bases between. Germline V lookup: CDR1 MGHRA, CDR2 YSYEKL. This CDR3 spans 14 amino acids. The CDR3 is CASSRRRGSDTQYF. The CDR3 nucleotides read TGCGCCAGCAGCCGCCGCCGGGGGTCAGATACGCAGTATTTT.

The table lists this clone with a count of one. The J gene is TRBJ1-5, the V gene TRBV2; D perhaps matches TRBD1 (6 bases). Trimming removed 4 bases from V and 2 bases from J, with 9 bases in between. This CDR3 is 14 amino acids long. CDR1 and CDR2 from the germline V gene are SNHLY and FYNNEI. In DNA form, the CDR3 reads TGTGCCAGCAGTGTAAGACAGGGCAATCAGCCCCAGCATTTT. Its translation is CASSVRQGNQPQHF.

This rearrangement joins TRBV12-5 to TRBJ2-1, with 11 positions matching TRBD2. Looked up from germline, CDR1 is LGHNT and CDR2 is FRNRAP. CDR3 length: 17 residues. V lost 6 bases and J lost 8; bases outside the gene matches: 15. The CDR3 nucleotides are TGTGCTAGTGGCCGTAACCTAGCGGGGGGAAATAGGTATGAGCAGTTCTTC. Translating gives CASGRNLAGGNRYEQFF.

The chain combines TRBV5-1 with TRBJ2-7; 7 nucleotides line up with TRBD1. The CDR3 runs to 15 residues. Germline CDR1 SGHRS, CDR2 YFSETQ. With V trimmed by 3 bases and J by 3 bases, 9 bases remained unmatched. DNA for the CDR3: TGCGCCAGCAGCTCAGGGGACAGAACCCACTACGAGCAGTACTTC. This sequence encodes CASSSGDRTHYEQYF. The full variable domain, completed using reference TRBV5-1 and TRBJ2-7, is KAGVTQTPRYLIKTRGQQVTLSCSPISGHRSVSWYQQTPGQGLQFLFEYFSETQRNKGNFPGRFSGRQFSNSRSEMNVSTLELGDSALYLCASSSGDRTHYEQYFGPGTRLTVT.

CDR3 sequence (DNA): TGTGCCAGCAGTCCGGACAGGGACCGGCGTGGCTACACCTTC. Residues: CASSPDRDRRGYTF. This chain connects TRBV7-2 to TRBJ1-2; TRBD1 aligns across 8 bases. There are 14 residues in the CDR3. Germline CDR1 is SGHTA and CDR2 is FQGNSA. V trimming: 6 bases; J trimming: 7 bases; junction bases outside the gene matches: 10.

This chain joins TRBV11-2 and TRBJ2-1; 7 nucleotides agree with TRBD2. Unmatched junction bases numbered 7, after V lost 4 bases and J lost 7 bases. The germline V gene encodes CDR1 SGHAT and CDR2 FQNNGV. The CDR3 is made up of 14 amino acids. CDR3 nucleotides: TGTGCCAGCAGCTCTGGCGTGGGGGGGAATGAGCAGTTCTTC. This gives the protein CASSSGVGGNEQFF.

J is TRBJ1-2 and V is TRBV18; D may be TRBD1 (5 bases). Germline V CDR1 and CDR2: KGHSH, LQKENI. The V gene lost 5 bases and the J gene lost 6 bases, with 19 bases spanning the gap. This CDR3 contains 15 residues. The chain's CDR3 is CASSAYTGSPDGYTF. CDR3 DNA: TGTGCCAGCTCAGCTTACACAGGTTCACCCGATGGCTACACCTTC. The whole variable domain, filled in from reference TRBV18 and TRBJ1-2, reads NAGVMQNPRHLVRRRGQEARLRCSPMKGHSHVYWYRQLPEEGLKFMVYLQKENIIDESGMPKERFSAEFPKEGPSILRIQQVVRGDSAAYFCASSAYTGSPDGYTFGSGTRLTVV.

This clone is a singleton in its sample. J is TRBJ1-6 and V is TRBV19; 8 bases align to TRBD1. V gave up 7 bases and J gave up 8 bases; unmatched junction bases: 10. There are 15 residues in the CDR3. The germline CDR1 and CDR2 sequences are LNHDA and SQIVND (reference sequence). The CDR3 DNA reads as TGTGCCAGTACCCCCGCCCAGGGGGCGGATTCACCCCTCCACTTT. Its protein is CASTPAQGADSPLHF.

The V call is TRBV10-3, the J call TRBJ1-1; D gene unclear. The V gene lost 10 bases and the J gene lost 1 base, with 10 bases spanning the gap. The CDR3 spans 12 residues. Germline V gene lookup returns CDR1 ENHRY and CDR2 SYGVKD. The CDR3 DNA reads as TGTGCCACCGCCTTTGAGAACACTGAAGCTTTCTTT. Encoded protein: CATAFENTEAFF.

The chain recombines TRBV3-1 (or the pseudogene TRBV3-2) with TRBJ1-1; D possibly corresponds to TRBD1 (5 bases). Trimming pared 4 bases from V and 3 bases from J, leaving 12 bases between. Germline-derived CDR1 and CDR2 are LGHDT and YNNKEL (reference sequence). This CDR3 spans 14 amino acids. The CDR3 loop is CASSPSGGDTEAFF. The CDR3 bases are TGTGCCAGCAGCCCCAGTGGGGGGGACACTGAAGCTTTCTTT.

The CDR3, as DNA: TGTGCCAGCAGCCTCATAGCGGGGCCCTACGAGCAGTACTTC. Its protein is CASSLIAGPYEQYF. The chain has TRBV6-5 and TRBJ2-7, with TRBD2 matching 8 bases. V was pared by 6 bases and J by 2 bases, with 6 bases of the junction left unmatched. The germline gives CDR1 MNHEY, CDR2 SVGAGI. The length of the CDR3 is 14 residues.

The V gene is TRBV19, the J gene TRBJ1-6; 9 bases are shared with TRBD1. The junction had 10 bases not matched to a gene; V was cut back by 3 bases and J by 16 bases. Germline V CDR1 and CDR2: LNHDA, SQIVND (reference sequence). CDR3 length: 14 amino acids. The CDR3 DNA reads as TGTGCCAGTAGTATTGACGGGGGACAGGGTCCACTCCACTTT. Amino acid sequence: CASSIDGGQGPLHF.

This chain links TRBV18 with TRBJ2-7; the D gene is possibly TRBD2 (5 bases). V dropped 2 bases and J dropped 2 bases, with 10 bases sitting between them. The germline CDR1 and CDR2 sequences are KGHSH and LQKENI. The length of the CDR3 is 14 residues. The CDR3 sequence is CASSPDLAPYEQYF. The CDR3 region has the DNA TGTGCCAGCTCACCAGATCTAGCCCCCTACGAGCAGTACTTC. The whole variable domain, remainder taken from reference TRBV18 and TRBJ2-7, is NAGVMQNPRHLVRRRGQEARLRCSPMKGHSHVYWYRQLPEEGLKFMVYLQKENIIDESGMPKERFSAEFPKEGPSILRIQQVVRGDSAAYFCASSPDLAPYEQYFGPGTRLTVT.